This T cell receptor beta chain derives from a study of CD8+CD57+ T cells in acquired aplastic anemia. Study as a whole: When averaged, DNA from sorted CD4+ and CD8+ cells came to approximately 3 ug.

Germline V gene data show CDR1 as ENHRY and CDR2 as SYGVKD. V was shortened by 2 bases and J by 9 bases, with 11 bases between the two germline ends. This CDR3 region has 13 residues. The table lists this clonotype with many counts. The antigen remains unidentified. Study results and caveats: It was found that more than 25 CD8+ CDR3 sequences were shared between patients and controls.

Genomic DNA provided the template from which TCR beta VDJ and CDR3 profiles were obtained. TCRdb re-derived calls from the reads in MiXCR, one entry per CDR3 protein. The sample lists under 500,000 distinct CDR3 sequences, under 40% occurring once. Patients sequenced had flow cytometry evidence of CD8+CD57+ cell expansion. The TCR sequence derives from a human donor with aplastic anemia. The chain links TRBV10-3 to TRBJ2-1, with D hard to call. What was sequenced was sorted CD4+, CD8+, or CD8+CD57+ T cells (not recorded which) from PBMCs. The CDR3 loop reads CAISEDVLGEQFF. The DNA for the CDR3 is TGTGCCATCAGTGAGGACGTCTTGGGTGAGCAGTTCTTC.